The clone carrying this T cell receptor (beta chain) was counted between two and nine times. The study ran its PCR with 60 Vbeta and 13 Jbeta primers. TCRdb's copy holds only in-frame clones and misses some; the assay was immunoSEQ multiplex PCR. The table shows about 120,000 clones, with approximately 80% occurring only once. Germline V gives CDR1 MDHEN, CDR2 SYDVKM. Trimming cost V 7 bases and J 5 bases, with 17 bases left between them. The CDR3 runs to 14 residues. This specimen comes from a study of cytomegalovirus exposure and HLA in healthy donors. Study at large: Approximately 180 million T cells yielded 100 million or so unique TCR beta sequences in earlier analysis.

The specimen was PBMCs. This sequence was found in a man aged 50-60 years in good health and CMV-seronegative. The V call is TRBV28, the J call TRBJ1-1, with a possible D match to TRBD1 (6 bases). The CDR3 here is CASKAQHRDTEAFF. CDR3 bases: TGTGCCAGCAAAGCCCAGCACAGGGATACTGAAGCTTTCTTT.